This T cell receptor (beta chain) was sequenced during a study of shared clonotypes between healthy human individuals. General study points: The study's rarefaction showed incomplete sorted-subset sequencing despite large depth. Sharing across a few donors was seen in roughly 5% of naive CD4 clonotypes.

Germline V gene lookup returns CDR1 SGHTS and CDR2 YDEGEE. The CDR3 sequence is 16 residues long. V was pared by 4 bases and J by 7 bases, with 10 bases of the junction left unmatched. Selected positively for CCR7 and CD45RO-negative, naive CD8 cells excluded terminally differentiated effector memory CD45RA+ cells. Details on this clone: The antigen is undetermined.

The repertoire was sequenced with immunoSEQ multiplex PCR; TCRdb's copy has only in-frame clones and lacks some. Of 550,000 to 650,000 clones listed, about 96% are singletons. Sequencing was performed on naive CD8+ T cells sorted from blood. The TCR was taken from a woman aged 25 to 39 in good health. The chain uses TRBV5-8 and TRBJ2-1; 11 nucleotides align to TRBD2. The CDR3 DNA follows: TGTGCCAGCAGCCTGCCGACTAGCGGGAATAGGAATGAGCAGTTCTTC. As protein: CASSLPTSGNRNEQFF.